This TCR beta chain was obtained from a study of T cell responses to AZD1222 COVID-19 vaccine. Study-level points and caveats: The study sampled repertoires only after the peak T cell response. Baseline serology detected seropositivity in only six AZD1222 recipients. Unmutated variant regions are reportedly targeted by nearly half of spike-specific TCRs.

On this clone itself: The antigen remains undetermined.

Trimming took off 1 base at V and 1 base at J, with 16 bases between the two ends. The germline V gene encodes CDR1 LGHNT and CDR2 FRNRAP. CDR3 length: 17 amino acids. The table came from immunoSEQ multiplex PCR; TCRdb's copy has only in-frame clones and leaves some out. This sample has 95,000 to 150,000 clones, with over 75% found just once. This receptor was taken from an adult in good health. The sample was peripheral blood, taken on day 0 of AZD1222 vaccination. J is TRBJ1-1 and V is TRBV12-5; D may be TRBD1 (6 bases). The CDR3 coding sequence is TGTGCTAGTGGTTTGGGGAGGGGGACGGGGCCGAACACTGAAGCTTTCTTT. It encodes CASGLGRGTGPNTEAFF.